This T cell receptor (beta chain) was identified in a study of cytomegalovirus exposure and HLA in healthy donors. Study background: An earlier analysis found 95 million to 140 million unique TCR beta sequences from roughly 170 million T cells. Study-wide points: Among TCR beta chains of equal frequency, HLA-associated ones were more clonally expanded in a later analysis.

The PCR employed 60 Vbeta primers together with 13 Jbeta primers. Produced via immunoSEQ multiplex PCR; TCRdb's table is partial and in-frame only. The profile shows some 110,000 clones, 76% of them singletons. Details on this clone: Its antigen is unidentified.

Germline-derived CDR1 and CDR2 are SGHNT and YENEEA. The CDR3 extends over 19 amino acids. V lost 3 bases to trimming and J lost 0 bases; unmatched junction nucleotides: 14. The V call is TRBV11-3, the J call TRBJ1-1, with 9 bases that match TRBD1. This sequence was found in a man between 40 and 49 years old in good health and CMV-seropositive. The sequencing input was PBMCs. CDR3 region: CASSFSLWDREPMNTEAFF. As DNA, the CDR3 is TGTGCCAGCAGCTTTAGCCTTTGGGACAGGGAACCCATGAACACTGAAGCTTTCTTT.